Below, 21 T cell receptor beta chains from the same sample are listed, as sequenced in a study of neurological immune-mediated disorders (dated by TCRdb to the late 2010s). The library relied on 5' RACE. These reads were obtained on an Illumina HiSeq 2500. The public reads were reprocessed in TCRdb via fastp at Q25 and MiXCR, keeping in-frame beta chains. Entries that share a CDR3 protein sequence are merged under the most common genes and DNA. The sample includes 66,000 or so distinct CDR3 sequences, with 4.5% observed a single time. The ten largest clones represent around 7% of the sample. Specimen: PBMCs. The receptors shown here come from a man aged 25-40 years with multiple sclerosis.

In its sample, this clonotype was seen a few times. The rearrangement joins TRBV21-1 to TRBJ1-5; TRBD1 was called by the table and not checked on the DNA. TRBV21-1 is marked as a pseudogene. The CDR3 runs 13 residues. CDR3 in amino acids: CACRDRGNQPQHF. CDR3 coding DNA: TGTGCCTGCCGGGACAGGGGGAATCAGCCCCAGCATTTT.

J is TRBJ1-6 and V is TRBV6-6; D not resolved. The CDR3 has 14 residues. The V and J ends lost 6 bases and 10 bases respectively, with 16 bases between them. The V gene's germline CDR1 is MNHNY and CDR2 SVGAGI (reference sequence). DNA of the CDR3: TGTGCCAGCAGCCTCTATGTAGGAGAATCACCCCTCCACTTT. It is translated as CASSLYVGESPLHF.

A word on this clonotype: A much larger clone lies one base from this, so it may be a read error. V gene TRBV11-2 combines with J gene TRBJ2-5; D not resolved. CDR3 length: 12 amino acids. Germline V lookup: CDR1 SGHAT, CDR2 FQNNGV. Trimming removed 5 bases from V and 6 bases from J, with 10 bases in between. The DNA of the CDR3 is TGTGCCAGCAGCATGGTCCGGAAGACCCAGTACTTC. It encodes CASSMVRKTQYF.

This clonotype was counted ten times or more. The chain is built from TRBV3-1 and TRBJ1-6; D gene uncertain. The V end lost 1 base, the J end lost 8 bases, and 6 bases lay between the germline ends. CDR3 length: 13 residues. Germline CDR1 LGHDT, CDR2 YNNKEL (reference sequence). The CDR3 here is CASSQGPYSPLHF. The CDR3, as DNA: TGTGCCAGCAGCCAAGGTCCGTATTCACCCCTCCACTTT.

This clonotype came up many times. This chain uses TRBV5-1 with TRBJ2-7; 8 bases are shared with TRBD2. With 2 bases clipped from V and 5 bases from J, the junction kept 21 bases outside the gene matches. The CDR3 is 19 amino acids. Germline CDR1 and CDR2: SGHRS and YFSETQ. For the CDR3, the DNA is TGCGCCAGCAGCTTTTATCCGCCCGGCGGGAGGCGGCTGTTTAACGAGCAGTACTTC. As protein: CASSFYPPGGRRLFNEQYF.

This clonotype was detected a few times. The chain recombines TRBV15 with TRBJ1-1, with 7 bases aligning to TRBD1. The junction had 4 bases not matched to a gene; V was cut back by 6 bases and J by 0 bases. This CDR3 has 14 residues. Germline assignment: CDR1 LNHNV and CDR2 YYDKDF (reference sequence). CDR3 in DNA: TGTGCCACCAGAAAAGGACAGGTGAACACTGAAGCTTTCTTT. Its translation is CATRKGQVNTEAFF.

In regard to this clonotype: A junction end diverges from the germline sequence, so it may reflect a read error. The rearrangement links TRBV27 to TRBJ1-5; 8 positions match TRBD1. CDR1 MNHEY and CDR2 SMNVEV come from the germline V gene (reference sequence). The CDR3 consists of 14 residues. The CDR3 is CASSSGQGGQPQNF. As DNA, the CDR3 is TGTGCCAGCAGCTCAGGACAGGGAGGTCAGCCCCAGAATTTT.

The genes are TRBV7-8 and TRBJ1-2; 7 nucleotides agree with TRBD1. From germline, CDR1 is SGHVS and CDR2 FQNEAQ. CDR3 length: 18 residues. V was clipped by 2 bases and J by 1 base; unmatched bases: 13. For the CDR3, the DNA is TGTGCCAGCAGCTTAAGAGCAGGGGGAAGAGGGAATAACTATGGCTACACCTTC. Encoded protein: CASSLRAGGRGNNYGYTF.

This clonotype was seen ten or more times. This sequence joins TRBV5-5 and TRBJ2-2, with 7 bases matching TRBD1. The J segment lost 3 bases and the V segment lost 1 base, leaving 9 bases of the junction unmatched. The CDR3 totals 17 residues. CDR1 and CDR2 from the germline V gene are SGHKS and YYEKEE (reference sequence). The DNA of the CDR3 is TGTGCCAGCAGCTTGAAACCACAGGGGATCTACACCGGGGAGCTGTTTTTT. The encoded protein is CASSLKPQGIYTGELFF.

The sample holds many counts of this clonotype. V and J are TRBV5-1 and TRBJ1-3, with 7 positions matching TRBD1. Germline lookup yields CDR1 SGHRS and CDR2 YFSETQ. The length of the CDR3 is 15 residues. Unmatched junction bases numbered 5, after V lost 4 bases and J lost 1 base. The CDR3: CASSTDRASGNTIYF. The CDR3 coding sequence is TGCGCCAGCAGCACCGACAGGGCGTCTGGAAACACCATATATTTT.

This clonotype was counted at least ten times. The rearrangement links TRBV20-1 to TRBJ1-1; the D gene is possibly TRBD1 (5 bases). Trimming removed 1 base at V and 4 bases at J, with 19 bases between. Germline V lookup: CDR1 DFQATT, CDR2 SNEGSKA (reference sequence). This CDR3 comprises 16 residues. Here the CDR3 DNA reads TGCAGTGCTAGAGCTCCGAGCGGGGCGCAGGGCACTGAAGCTTTCTTT. Its translation: CSARAPSGAQGTEAFF.

This clonotype was found many times. The J gene is TRBJ1-1, the V gene TRBV12-3 or TRBV12-4; TRBD1 is a possible D gene (5 bases). V was clipped by 3 bases and J by 4 bases, with 12 bases between them. The CDR3 sequence is 14 residues long. The CDR3 loop reads CASSLERGGTEAFF. The DNA of the CDR3 is TGTGCCAGCAGTTTGGAGCGGGGGGGCACTGAAGCTTTCTTT.

This clonotype came up a few times. The V and J genes are TRBV5-1 and TRBJ2-1; 7 nucleotides align to TRBD1. CDR1 is SGHRS and CDR2 is YFSETQ in the germline V gene. The CDR3 consists of 15 residues. The trim removed 1 base at V and 8 bases at J, leaving 9 bases unmatched. The DNA of the CDR3 is TGCGCCAGCAGCTTGAGACAGGGTATTACAGATGAGCAGTTCTTC. This encodes CASSLRQGITDEQFF.

This clonotype was detected only a few times. The chain has TRBV6-5 and TRBJ2-1; D perhaps matches TRBD2 (7 bases). Between the trimmed V and J ends, which lost 4 bases and 8 bases, there was a span of 12 bases. Per germline, CDR1 MNHEY and CDR2 SVGAGI. The CDR3 is 13 amino acids. DNA for the CDR3: TGTGCCAGCAGTTTAGGGGGAGGGGATGAGCAGTTCTTC. Its translation is CASSLGGGDEQFF.

This clonotype appeared many times. The chain recombines TRBV7-3 with TRBJ2-2; D is perhaps TRBD1 (5 bases). The V gene lost 5 bases and the J gene lost 3 bases, with 7 bases spanning the gap. From germline, CDR1 is SGHTA and CDR2 FQGTGA. This CDR3 has 13 amino acids. This CDR3 is CASSARDTGELFF. The CDR3 bases are TGTGCCAGCAGCGCCAGGGACACCGGGGAGCTGTTTTTT.

This clonotype has only a few counts. Given a much more abundant clone one base away, this may be a read error. This likely comes from a read error, as the CDR3 has no conserved phenylalanine or tryptophan at its end. The CDR3: CASSLSWTEAFS. CDR3 bases: TGTGCCAGCAGTTTGAGTTGGACTGAAGCTTTCTCT. The chain employs TRBV12-3 or TRBV12-4 and TRBJ1-1; D unresolved. V lost 3 bases and J 5 bases, leaving 7 bases between the germline ends. The CDR3 spans 12 residues.

This clonotype was seen many times. The V call is TRBV6-5, the J call TRBJ1-5; 11 bases match TRBD1. The CDR3 has 15 residues. J gave up 5 bases and V 6 bases, and 6 bases lay outside the gene matches. CDR1 and CDR2 from the germline V gene are MNHEY and SVGAGI. The CDR3 coding sequence is TGTGCCAGCAGACCCCGGACAGGGGGCGATCAGCCCCAGCATTTT. Its translation is CASRPRTGGDQPQHF.

This clonotype was recorded many times. V gene TRBV2 combines with J gene TRBJ2-5; a possible D gene is TRBD1 (5 bases). Trimming took 3 bases from V and 4 from J, leaving 15 bases between them. The germline V gene has CDR1 SNHLY and CDR2 FYNNEI. The CDR3 is 15 amino acids. CDR3 amino acids: CASSDLGPAIETQYF. The CDR3 DNA is TGTGCCAGCAGTGATCTGGGGCCCGCGATAGAGACCCAGTACTTC. Full variable domain (missing parts from reference TRBV2 and TRBJ2-5): EPEVTQTPSHQVTQMGQEVILRCVPISNHLYFYWYRQILGQKVEFLVSFYNNEISEKSEIFDDQFSVERPDGSNFTLKIRSTKLEDSAMYFCASSDLGPAIETQYFGPGTRLLVL.

Worth noting for this clonotype: Possible read error: a much larger clone is one base away. In this CDR3 the conserved last residue, phenylalanine or tryptophan, is missing, so a read error is likely. V gene TRBV6-5 combines with J gene TRBJ2-5; TRBD1 matches at 7 bases. The CDR3 consists of 15 residues. Germline-derived CDR1 and CDR2 are MNHEY and SVGAGI. V was pared by 2 bases and J by 1 base, with 4 bases of the junction left unmatched. CDR3 residues: CASSYNSGGQETQYY. The CDR3 DNA sequence: TGTGCCAGCAGTTACAATTCAGGGGGCCAAGAGACCCAGTACTAC.

Within the sample, this clonotype is medium-sized. The V and J genes are TRBV12-3 or TRBV12-4 and TRBJ1-3; D is perhaps TRBD1 (5 bases). The CDR3 sequence is 16 residues long. The V end was cut by 6 bases, the J end by 7 bases, with 22 bases between. As DNA, the CDR3 is TGTGCCAGCAGCCCTACGGGGCCTTCTATCGGGAACACCATATATTTT. It encodes CASSPTGPSIGNTIYF.

This sequence joins TRBV5-1 and TRBJ1-2, with a possible D match to TRBD1 (5 bases). Germline assignment: CDR1 SGHRS and CDR2 YFSETQ. CDR3 length: 13 amino acids. Between the trimmed V and J ends, which lost 0 bases and 7 bases, there was a span of 10 bases. DNA for the CDR3: TGCGCCAGCAGCTTGGACGGGGCCGCTGGCTACACCTTC. Translation gives CASSLDGAAGYTF. Full variable domain (missing parts from reference TRBV5-1 and TRBJ1-2): KAGVTQTPRYLIKTRGQQVTLSCSPISGHRSVSWYQQTPGQGLQFLFEYFSETQRNKGNFPGRFSGRQFSNSRSEMNVSTLELGDSALYLCASSLDGAAGYTFGSGTRLTVV.